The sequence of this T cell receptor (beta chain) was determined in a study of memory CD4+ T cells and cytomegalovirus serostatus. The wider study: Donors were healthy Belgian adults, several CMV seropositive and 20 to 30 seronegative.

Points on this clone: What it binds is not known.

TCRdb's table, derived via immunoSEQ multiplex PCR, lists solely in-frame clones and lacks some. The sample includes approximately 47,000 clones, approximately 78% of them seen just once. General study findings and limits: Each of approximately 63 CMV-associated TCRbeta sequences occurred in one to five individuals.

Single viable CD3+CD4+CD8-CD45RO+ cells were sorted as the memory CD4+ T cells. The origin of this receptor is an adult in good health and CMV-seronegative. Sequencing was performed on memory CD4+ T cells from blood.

CDR3: CASSFAQGLGYEQYF. For the CDR3, the DNA is TGTGCCAGCAGCTTTGCACAGGGCCTCGGCTACGAGCAGTACTTC. This chain links TRBV7-2 with TRBJ2-7; possibly TRBD1 for D (6 bases). The germline CDR1 and CDR2 sequences are SGHTA and FQGNSA. CDR3 length: 15 residues. Trimming removed 3 bases at V and 3 bases at J, with 15 bases between.